This T cell receptor (beta chain) emerged from a study of molecular identifiers for immune sequencing clone quantification. V was pared by 6 bases and J by 5 bases, with 12 bases of the junction left unmatched. The CDR3 length is 15 residues. From germline, CDR1 is MNHEY and CDR2 SMNVEV (reference sequence). One entry per CDR3 protein, called by TCRdb with MiXCR from the PCR reads. The table records around 460,000 distinct CDR3 sequences, about 26% of them present only once. Comments on this clonotype: Possible read error: a much larger clone is one base away.

Sequencing input: naive CD8+ T cells from blood, with Jurkat cell RNA spiked in. Documented subset: FACS-sorted CD8+CD4-CCR7+CD45RA+ naive T cells. The source of this sequence is a human donor in good health. Some libraries in this study had Jurkat cell RNA spiked in. V and J are TRBV27 and TRBJ2-5; 7 bases line up with TRBD1. As DNA, the CDR3 is TGTGCCAGCAGCAGGAAGGGGGCCGGCCAGGAGACCCAGTACTTC. Its translation is CASSRKGAGQETQYF.